This T cell receptor beta chain was sequenced in a study of early T cells in non-severe SARS-CoV-2 infection. Study-level information: Unsorted whole-blood RNA was sequenced in bulk, leaving chains unpaired. Study findings and constraints: The study's VDJdb matching favored anti-spike CD8 responses and missed private and CD4 specificities.

Individual cDNA molecules received unique molecular identifiers during library preparation. TCRdb reprocessed the 5' RACE reads with MiXCR, giving one entry per CDR3 protein. The table lists 20,000 to 25,000 distinct CDR3 sequences, over 5.5% of them singletons, with around 15% in the top ten. Losses at the gene ends were 6 bases for V and 7 bases for J; bases not matched to a gene: 4. There are 13 residues in the CDR3. This clonotype was recorded a few times. Its antigen is not identified. The clonotype originates from an adult who was a healthcare worker with PCR-confirmed SARS-CoV-2 infection or an uninfected control (not recorded which). V usage is TRBV12-3 or TRBV12-4 and J usage is TRBJ2-2; 8 bases are a match to TRBD2. The source material was whole blood, sampled at baseline. The CDR3 coding sequence is TGTGCCAGCAGCGGGGGGGCTGGCGGGGAGCTGTTTTTT. Amino acid sequence: CASSGGAGGELFF.